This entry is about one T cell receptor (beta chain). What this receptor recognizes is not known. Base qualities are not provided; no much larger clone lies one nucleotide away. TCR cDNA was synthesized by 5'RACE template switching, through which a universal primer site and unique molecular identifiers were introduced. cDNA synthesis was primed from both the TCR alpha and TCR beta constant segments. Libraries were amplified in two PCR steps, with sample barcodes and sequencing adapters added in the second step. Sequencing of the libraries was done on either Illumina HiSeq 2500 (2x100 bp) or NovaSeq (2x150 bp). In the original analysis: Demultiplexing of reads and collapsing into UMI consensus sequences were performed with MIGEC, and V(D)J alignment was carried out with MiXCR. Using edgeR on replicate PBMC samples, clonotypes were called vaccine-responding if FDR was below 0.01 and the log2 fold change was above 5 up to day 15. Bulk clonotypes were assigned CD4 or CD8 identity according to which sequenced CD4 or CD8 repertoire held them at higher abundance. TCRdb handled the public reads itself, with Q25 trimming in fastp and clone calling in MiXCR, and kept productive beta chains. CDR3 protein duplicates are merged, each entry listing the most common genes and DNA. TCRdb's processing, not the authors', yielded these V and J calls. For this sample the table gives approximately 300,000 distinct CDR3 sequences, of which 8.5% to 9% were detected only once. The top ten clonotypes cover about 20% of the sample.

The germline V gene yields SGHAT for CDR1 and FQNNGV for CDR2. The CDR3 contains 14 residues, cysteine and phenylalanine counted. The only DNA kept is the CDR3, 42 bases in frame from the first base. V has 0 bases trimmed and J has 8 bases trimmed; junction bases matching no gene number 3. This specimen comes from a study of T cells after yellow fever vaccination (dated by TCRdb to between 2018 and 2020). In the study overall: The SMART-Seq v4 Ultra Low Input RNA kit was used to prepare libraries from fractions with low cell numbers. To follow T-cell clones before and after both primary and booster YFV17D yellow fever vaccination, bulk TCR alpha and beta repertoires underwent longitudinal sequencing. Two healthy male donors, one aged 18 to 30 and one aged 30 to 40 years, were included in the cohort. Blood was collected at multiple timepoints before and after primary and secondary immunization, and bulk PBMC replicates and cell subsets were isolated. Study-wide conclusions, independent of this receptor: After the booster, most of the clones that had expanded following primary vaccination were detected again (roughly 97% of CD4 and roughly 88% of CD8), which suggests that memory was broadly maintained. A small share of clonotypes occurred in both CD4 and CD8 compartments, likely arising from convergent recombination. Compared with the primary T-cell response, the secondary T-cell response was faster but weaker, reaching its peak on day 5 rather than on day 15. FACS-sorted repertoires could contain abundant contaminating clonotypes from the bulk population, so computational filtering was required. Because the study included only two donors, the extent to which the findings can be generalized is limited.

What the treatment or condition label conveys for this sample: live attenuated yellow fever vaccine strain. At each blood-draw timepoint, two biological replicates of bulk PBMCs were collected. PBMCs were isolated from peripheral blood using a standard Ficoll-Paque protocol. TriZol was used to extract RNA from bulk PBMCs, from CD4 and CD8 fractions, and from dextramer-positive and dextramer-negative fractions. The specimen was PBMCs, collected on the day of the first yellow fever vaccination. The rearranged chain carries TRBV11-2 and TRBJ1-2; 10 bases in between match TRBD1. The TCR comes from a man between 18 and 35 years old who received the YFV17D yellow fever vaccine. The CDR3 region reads CASSLDRDRGGYTF. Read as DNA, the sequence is TGTGCCAGCAGCTTAGACCGGGACAGGGGAGGCTACACCTTC.